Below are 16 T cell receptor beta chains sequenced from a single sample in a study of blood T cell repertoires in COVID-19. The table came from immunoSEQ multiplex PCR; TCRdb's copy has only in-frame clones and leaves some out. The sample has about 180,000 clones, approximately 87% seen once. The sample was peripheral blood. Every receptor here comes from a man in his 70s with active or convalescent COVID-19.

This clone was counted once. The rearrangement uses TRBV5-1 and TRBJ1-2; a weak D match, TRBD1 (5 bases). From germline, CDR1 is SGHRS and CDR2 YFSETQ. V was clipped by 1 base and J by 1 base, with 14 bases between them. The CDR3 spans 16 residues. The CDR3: CASSLRQGALNYGYTF. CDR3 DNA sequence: TGCGCCAGCAGCTTGAGGCAGGGCGCCCTTAACTATGGCTACACCTTC. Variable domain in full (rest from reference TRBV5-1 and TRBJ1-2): KAGVTQTPRYLIKTRGQQVTLSCSPISGHRSVSWYQQTPGQGLQFLFEYFSETQRNKGNFPGRFSGRQFSNSRSEMNVSTLELGDSALYLCASSLRQGALNYGYTFGSGTRLTVV.

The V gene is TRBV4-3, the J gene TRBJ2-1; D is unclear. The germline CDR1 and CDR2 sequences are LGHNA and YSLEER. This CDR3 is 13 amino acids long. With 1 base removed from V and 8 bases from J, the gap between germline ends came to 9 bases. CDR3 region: CASSQAPPDEQFF. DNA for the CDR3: TGCGCCAGCAGCCAAGCGCCGCCAGATGAGCAGTTCTTC.

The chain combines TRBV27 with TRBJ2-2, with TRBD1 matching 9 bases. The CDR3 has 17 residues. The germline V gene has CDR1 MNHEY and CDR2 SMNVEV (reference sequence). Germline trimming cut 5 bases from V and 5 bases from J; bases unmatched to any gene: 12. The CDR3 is CASSPYWTGDGTGELFF. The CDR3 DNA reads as TGTGCCAGCAGTCCCTACTGGACAGGGGATGGGACCGGGGAGCTGTTTTTT.

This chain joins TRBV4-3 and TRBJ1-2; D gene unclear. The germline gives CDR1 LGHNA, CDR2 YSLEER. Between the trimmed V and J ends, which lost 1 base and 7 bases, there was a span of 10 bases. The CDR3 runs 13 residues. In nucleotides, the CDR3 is TGCGCCAGCAGCCAAGGTCACGGTTCTGGCTACACCTTC. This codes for CASSQGHGSGYTF.

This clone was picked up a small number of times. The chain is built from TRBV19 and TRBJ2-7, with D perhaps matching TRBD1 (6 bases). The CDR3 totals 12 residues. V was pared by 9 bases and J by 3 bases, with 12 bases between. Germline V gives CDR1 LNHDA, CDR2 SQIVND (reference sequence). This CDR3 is CARRTDDYEQYF. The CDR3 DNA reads TGTGCCAGACGGACAGATGACTACGAGCAGTACTTC.

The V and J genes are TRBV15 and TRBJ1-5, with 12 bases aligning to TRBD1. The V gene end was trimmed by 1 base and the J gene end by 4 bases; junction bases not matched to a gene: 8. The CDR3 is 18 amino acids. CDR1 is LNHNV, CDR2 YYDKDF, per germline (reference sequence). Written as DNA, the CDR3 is TGTGCCACCAGCAGAGGCGGGACAGGGGGCTTGGGAAATCAGCCCCAGCATTTT. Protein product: CATSRGGTGGLGNQPQHF.

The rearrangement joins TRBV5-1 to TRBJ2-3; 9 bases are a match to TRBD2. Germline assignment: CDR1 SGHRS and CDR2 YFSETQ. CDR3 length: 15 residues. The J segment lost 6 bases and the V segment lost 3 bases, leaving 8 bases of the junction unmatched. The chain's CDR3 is CASSSGLALGDTQYF. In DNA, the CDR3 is TGCGCCAGCAGCTCCGGACTAGCGCTGGGGGATACGCAGTATTTT.

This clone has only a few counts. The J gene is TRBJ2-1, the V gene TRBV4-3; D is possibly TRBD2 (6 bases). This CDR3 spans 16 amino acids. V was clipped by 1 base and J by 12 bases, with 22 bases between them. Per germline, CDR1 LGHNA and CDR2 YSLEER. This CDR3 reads CASSQVGSTLASRQFF. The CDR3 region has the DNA TGCGCCAGCAGCCAAGTTGGCTCTACACTAGCTTCAAGGCAGTTCTTC.

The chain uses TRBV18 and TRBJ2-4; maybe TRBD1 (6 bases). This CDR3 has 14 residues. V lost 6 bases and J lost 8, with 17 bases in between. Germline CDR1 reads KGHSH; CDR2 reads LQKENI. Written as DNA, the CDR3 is TGTGCCAGCTCCTCGGTCCTAAAGGGGGACATTCAGTACTTC. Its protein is CASSSVLKGDIQYF.

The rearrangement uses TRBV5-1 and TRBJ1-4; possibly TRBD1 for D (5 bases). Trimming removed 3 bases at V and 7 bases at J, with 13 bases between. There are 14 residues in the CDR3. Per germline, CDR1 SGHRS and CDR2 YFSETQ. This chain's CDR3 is CASSSQNGGEKLFF. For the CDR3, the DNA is TGCGCCAGCAGCTCACAGAACGGGGGTGAAAAACTGTTTTTT. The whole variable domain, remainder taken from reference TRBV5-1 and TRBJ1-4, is KAGVTQTPRYLIKTRGQQVTLSCSPISGHRSVSWYQQTPGQGLQFLFEYFSETQRNKGNFPGRFSGRQFSNSRSEMNVSTLELGDSALYLCASSSQNGGEKLFFGSGTQLSVL.

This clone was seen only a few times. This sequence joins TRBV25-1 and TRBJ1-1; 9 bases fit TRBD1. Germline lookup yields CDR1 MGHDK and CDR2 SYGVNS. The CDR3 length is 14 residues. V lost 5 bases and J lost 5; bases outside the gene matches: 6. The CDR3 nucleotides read TGTGCCAGCAGTAAGGGACAGGGTTGGACTGAAGCTTTCTTT. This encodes CASSKGQGWTEAFF.

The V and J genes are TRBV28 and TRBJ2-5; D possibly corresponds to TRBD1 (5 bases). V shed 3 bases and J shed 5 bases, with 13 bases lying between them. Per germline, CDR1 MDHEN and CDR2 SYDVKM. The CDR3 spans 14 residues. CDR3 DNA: TGTGCCAGCAGTTTCGCAGGGTTGATCGAGACCCAGTACTTC. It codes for CASSFAGLIETQYF. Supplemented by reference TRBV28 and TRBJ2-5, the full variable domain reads DVKVTQSSRYLVKRTGEKVFLECVQDMDHENMFWYRQDPGLGLRLIYFSYDVKMKEKGDIPEGYSVSREKKERFSLILESASTNQTSMYLCASSFAGLIETQYFGPGTRLLVL.

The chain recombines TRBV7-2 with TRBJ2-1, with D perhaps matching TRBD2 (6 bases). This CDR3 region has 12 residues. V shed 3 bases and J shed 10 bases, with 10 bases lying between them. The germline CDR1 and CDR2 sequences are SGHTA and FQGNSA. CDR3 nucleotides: TGTGCCAGCAGCTTGTGGGAGGTGGAGCAGTTCTTC. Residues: CASSLWEVEQFF.

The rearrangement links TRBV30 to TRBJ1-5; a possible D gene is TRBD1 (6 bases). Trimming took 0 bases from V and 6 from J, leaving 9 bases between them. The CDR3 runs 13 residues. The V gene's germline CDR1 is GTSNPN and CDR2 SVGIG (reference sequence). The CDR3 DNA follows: TGTGCCTGGAGTGTACAGGGCGGTCAGCCCCAGCATTTT. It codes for CAWSVQGGQPQHF.

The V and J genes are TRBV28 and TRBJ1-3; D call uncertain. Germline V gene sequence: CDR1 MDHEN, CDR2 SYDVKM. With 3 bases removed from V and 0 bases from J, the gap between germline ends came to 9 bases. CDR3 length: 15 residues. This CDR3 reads CASSFPGNSGNTIYF. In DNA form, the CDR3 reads TGTGCCAGCAGTTTCCCAGGAAACTCTGGAAACACCATATATTTT.

The CDR3 nucleotides are TGTGCCAGCAGCTCCTTGGGAGATTATGGCTACACCTTC. Its protein is CASSSLGDYGYTF. The genes are TRBV5-6 and TRBJ1-2; D gene ambiguous. The germline CDR1 and CDR2 sequences are SGHDT and YYEEEE. The CDR3 runs 13 residues. V was cut by 3 bases and J by 5 bases, with 11 bases left in between. The complete variable domain, with remaining parts taken from reference TRBV5-6 and TRBJ1-2, reads DAGVTQSPTHLIKTRGQQVTLRCSPKSGHDTVSWYQQALGQGPQFIFQYYEEEERQRGNFPDRFSGHQFPNYSSELNVNALLLGDSALYLCASSSLGDYGYTFGSGTRLTVV.